Sequencing of this TCR beta chain was carried out in a study of early T cells in non-severe SARS-CoV-2 infection. Study as a whole: Bulk RNA from unsorted whole blood was sequenced; chains were unpaired. The study, taken as a whole, reports: Missing private and CD4 specificities, VDJdb matching favored anti-spike CD8 responses.

The CDR3 runs to 16 residues. The V gene end was trimmed by 6 bases and the J gene end by 4 bases; junction bases not matched to a gene: 11. Attachment of unique molecular identifiers to individual cDNA molecules was performed. MiXCR, applied by TCRdb to the 5' RACE reads, yields one record per CDR3 protein. The sample lists about 80,000 distinct CDR3 sequences; less than 5.5% were seen once. This clonotype is termed medium-sized. The antigen is undetermined. Material: whole blood, obtained at baseline. This chain connects TRBV12-3 or TRBV12-4 to TRBJ2-1; TRBD1 matches 8 bases. This sequence was found in an adult who was a healthcare worker with PCR-confirmed SARS-CoV-2 infection or an uninfected control (not recorded which). In DNA form, the CDR3 reads TGTGCCAGCAGCCTCGGACAGGGCGTCATGTACAATGAGCAGTTCTTC. Translating it yields CASSLGQGVMYNEQFF.